This is a list of T cell receptor beta chains from one sample in a study of cytomegalovirus exposure and HLA in healthy donors. TCRdb's copy holds only in-frame clones and misses some; the assay was immunoSEQ multiplex PCR. Of 220,000 or so clones listed, more than 65% are singletons. The sequenced sample was PBMCs. Receptors originate from a woman aged 30 to 39 in good health and CMV-seronegative. The CDR3 runs from the conserved cysteine through the conserved F or W. Not all rows give a size; the values are once, few, many and, for expanded clones, a class.

V: TRBV9; J: TRBJ1-1; size: NA; CDR3: CASSVVGGGLTEAFF
V: TRBV18; J: TRBJ2-7; size: NA; CDR3: CASSPGRGQIYEQYF
V: TRBV7-9; J: TRBJ2-1; size: NA; CDR3: CASSPRQGRSYNEQFF
V: TRBV2; J: TRBJ2-2; size: NA; CDR3: CASTGTSDWARNTGELFF
V: TRBV6-1; J: TRBJ2-7; size: NA; CDR3: CASTGEMDEQYF
V: TRBV5-6; J: TRBJ1-2; size: NA; CDR3: CASSLTTAGQHGYTF
V: TRBV4-1; J: TRBJ1-1; size: NA; CDR3: CASSQSTGTNEAFF
V: TRBV6-1; J: TRBJ1-4; size: NA; CDR3: CASSEEITGEKLFF
V: TRBV5-1; J: TRBJ2-7; size: NA; CDR3: CASSLGQGIAEQYF
V: TRBV5-1; J: TRBJ2-5; size: NA; CDR3: CASSSLTTSSETQYF
V: TRBV30; J: TRBJ2-2; size: NA; CDR3: CAWSVKSSGELFF
V: TRBV19; J: TRBJ2-7; size: NA; CDR3: CASSIASGTLEQYF
V: TRBV19; J: TRBJ1-1; size: few; CDR3: CASKRAMNTEAFF
V: TRBV4-2; J: TRBJ2-7; size: NA; CDR3: CASSRTFSYEQYF
V: TRBV30; J: TRBJ1-5; size: NA; CDR3: CAWSIGLEDQPQHF
V: TRBV5-1; J: TRBJ1-1; size: few; CDR3: CASSKTGSEAFF
V: TRBV27; J: TRBJ1-6; size: few; CDR3: CASSLSSLTGNSPLHF
V: TRBV14; J: TRBJ2-7; size: NA; CDR3: CASSHLAGAEQYF
V: TRBV30; J: TRBJ1-3; size: NA; CDR3: CAWTAGNTIYF
V: TRBV6-5; J: TRBJ1-3; size: few; CDR3: CASSERGSGNTIYF
V: TRBV5-1; J: TRBJ2-6; size: few; CDR3: CASSLDFGAGGPSGANVLTF
V: TRBV29-1; J: TRBJ2-5; size: NA; CDR3: CSVEGPAVAGRGQETQYF
V: TRBV30; J: TRBJ1-1; size: NA; CDR3: CAWCRQGGTEAFF
V: TRBV4-1; J: TRBJ2-1; size: NA; CDR3: CASSQGGGGTIRGEQFF
V: TRBV9; J: TRBJ2-2; size: NA; CDR3: CASSVEPVDTGELFF
V: TRBV2; J: TRBJ2-7; size: NA; CDR3: CASSEGIRGYEQYF
V: TRBV19; J: TRBJ2-1; size: NA; CDR3: CASSTPGEHYNEQFF
V: TRBV6-1; J: TRBJ2-1; size: NA; CDR3: CASSDRGPYNEQFF
V: TRBV6-1; J: TRBJ1-1; size: once; CDR3: CASSPGGSNTEAFF
V: TRBV4-2; J: TRBJ2-2; size: NA; CDR3: CASSQPDGIGLNTGELFF
V: TRBV19; J: TRBJ1-2; size: NA; CDR3: CASSEPGQGLNGYTF
V: TRBV6-5; J: TRBJ1-2; size: NA; CDR3: CASSRQGSYGYTF
V: TRBV5-6; J: TRBJ1-1; size: NA; CDR3: CASSSGGTEAFF
V: TRBV5-4; J: TRBJ2-7; size: few; CDR3: CASSSTGEPTYEQYF
V: TRBV2; J: TRBJ1-5; size: once; CDR3: CAIRGDSSNQPQHF
V: TRBV5-1; J: TRBJ2-1; size: NA; CDR3: CASSFGQGTHNEQFF
V: TRBV30; J: TRBJ1-1; size: NA; CDR3: CAWSVSFGEWNTEAFF
V: TRBV6-5; J: TRBJ1-2; size: NA; CDR3: CASSYGTGGGISGYTF